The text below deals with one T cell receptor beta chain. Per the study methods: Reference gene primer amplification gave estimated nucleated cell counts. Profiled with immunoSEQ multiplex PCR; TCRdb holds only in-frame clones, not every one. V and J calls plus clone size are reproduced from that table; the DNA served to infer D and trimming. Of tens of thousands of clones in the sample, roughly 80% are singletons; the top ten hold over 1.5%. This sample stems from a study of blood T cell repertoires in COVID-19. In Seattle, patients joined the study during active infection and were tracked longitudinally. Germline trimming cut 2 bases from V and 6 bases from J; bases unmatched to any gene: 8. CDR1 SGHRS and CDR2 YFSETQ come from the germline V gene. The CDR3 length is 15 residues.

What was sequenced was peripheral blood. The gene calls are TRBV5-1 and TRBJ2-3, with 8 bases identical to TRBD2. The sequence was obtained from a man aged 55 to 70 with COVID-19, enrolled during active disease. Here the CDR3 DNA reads TGCGCCAGCAGCTTCACGACTAGCGTTGTTGATACGCAGTATTTT. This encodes CASSFTTSVVDTQYF. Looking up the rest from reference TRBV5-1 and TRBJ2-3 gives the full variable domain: KAGVTQTPRYLIKTRGQQVTLSCSPISGHRSVSWYQQTPGQGLQFLFEYFSETQRNKGNFPGRFSGRQFSNSRSEMNVSTLELGDSALYLCASSFTTSVVDTQYFGPGTRLTVL.